This record concerns one T cell receptor beta chain sequence. What it recognizes is unknown. This sample is part of a study of Ad26.COV2.S vaccination and SARS-CoV-2 variants. Study-wide background: Dosing was one shot or two shots 56 days apart.

The germline V gene encodes CDR1 MNHEY and CDR2 SVGAGI. The CDR3 loop spans 14 amino acids. Trimming cost V 4 bases and J 3 bases; bases outside gene matches: 3. Study outcomes and limitations: Comparable non-spike TCR breadth was observed in vaccine and placebo recipients. Spike-specific TCR breadth ran higher among vaccine recipients than placebo recipients.

The repertoire was sequenced with immunoSEQ multiplex PCR; TCRdb's copy has only in-frame clones and lacks some. Of 350,000 to 600,000 clones listed, about 88% are singletons. Treatment described: about 20 received Ad26.COV2.S at low or high dose, single or two shots; roughly five received placebo; per-sample allocation not given. All samples were drawn on day 63, counting from the first vaccine or placebo injection. This sequence joins TRBV6-5 and TRBJ1-1, with TRBD1 identical over 9 bases. Sequenced here: peripheral blood, sampled in a trial of Ad26.COV2.S vaccine versus placebo. This clonotype was sampled from a person between 18 and 60 years old who received the Ad26.COV2.S COVID-19 vaccine or a placebo. The CDR3: CASSSRDRDTEAFF. CDR3 coding DNA: TGTGCCAGCAGTTCCCGGGACAGGGACACTGAAGCTTTCTTT.